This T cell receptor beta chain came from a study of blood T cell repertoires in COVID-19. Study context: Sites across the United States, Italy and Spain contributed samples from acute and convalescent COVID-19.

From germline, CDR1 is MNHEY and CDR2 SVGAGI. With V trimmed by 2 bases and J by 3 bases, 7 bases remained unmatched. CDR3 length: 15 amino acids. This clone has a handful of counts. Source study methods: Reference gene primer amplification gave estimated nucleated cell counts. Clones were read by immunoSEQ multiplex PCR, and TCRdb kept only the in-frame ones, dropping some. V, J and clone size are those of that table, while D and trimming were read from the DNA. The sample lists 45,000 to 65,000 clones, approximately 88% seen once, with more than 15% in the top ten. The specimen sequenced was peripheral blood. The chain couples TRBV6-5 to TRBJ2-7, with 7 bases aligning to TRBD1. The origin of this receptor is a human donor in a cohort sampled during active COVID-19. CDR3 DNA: TGTGCCAGCAGTTACAGACAGGGCATTGTCTACGAGCAGTACTTC. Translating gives CASSYRQGIVYEQYF.